This entry features one T cell receptor beta chain sequence. Its target is unknown. Reverse transcription of about 0.5 to 1 ug RNA was carried out with random hexamers. Coverage of TCR beta CDR3 amplification by immunoSEQ multiplex PCR extended to 54 Vbeta and 13 Jbeta. TCRdb re-called the immunoSEQ multiplex PCR reads with MiXCR, one entry per CDR3 protein. The sample carries 400,000 or so distinct CDR3 sequences, 85% to 90% recorded once. Sequencing of TCR beta covered CD8+ and CD4+ T cells obtained from blood. FACS was used to enrich TEMRA cells, whereas the CD8+ and CD4+ T cells were obtained by negative isolation. This sample stems from a study of CD8 T cells in Susac syndrome. Germline V lookup: CDR1 DFQATT, CDR2 SNEGSKA (reference sequence). Trimming took 3 bases from V and 4 from J, leaving 19 bases between them. This CDR3 spans 15 amino acids. Study-wide results and caveats: The study conceded that relatively few individuals underwent its TCR sequencing and HLA analysis.

V usage is TRBV20-1 and J usage is TRBJ2-7; D tentatively reads TRBD1 or TRBD2 (5 bases each). This clonotype originated in a human donor with multiple sclerosis. The specimen sequenced was CD8+ T cells from PBMCs. The chain's CDR3 is CSARRTGQAPYEQYF. In DNA, the CDR3 is TGCAGTGCTAGGCGTACGGGGCAGGCCCCATACGAGCAGTACTTC.